These T cell receptor beta chains were read from a single sample in a study of T cell changes during pregnancy in multiple sclerosis. The data were produced by immunoSEQ multiplex PCR, yet TCRdb's version contains in-frame clones alone and is incomplete. The data contain roughly 20,000 clones, around 90% of them singletons. This specimen was CD8+ T cells from peripheral blood mononuclear cells, taken in the third trimester of pregnancy. These receptors were collected from a female donor in good health, enrolled as a control in a pregnancy study. CDR3s include the opening cysteine and the closing phenylalanine or tryptophan. A D gene is named only where the DNA matches it firmly. Size values are once, few and many counts, or a class for expanded clones, and some rows have none.

v_gene	j_gene	abundance	d_gene	CDR3nt	CDR3aa
TRBV6-4	TRBJ2-1	.	TRBD2	TGTGCCAGCAGTCAAAGCGGGGGGGCGGATGAGCAGTTCTTC	CASSQSGGADEQFF
TRBV6-6	TRBJ2-1	.	TRBD2	TGTGCCAGCAGATATAGCGGGAGCTTCTACAATGAGCAGTTCTTC	CASRYSGSFYNEQFF
TRBV28	TRBJ2-3	once	.	TGTGCCAGCAGTTTTCCCATAGACTTAGAGAAACGAGATACGCAGTATTTT	CASSFPIDLEKRDTQYF
TRBV9	TRBJ2-2	.	.	TGTGCCAGCAGCGTAGATCCATCCCCCACCGGGGAGCTGTTTTTT	CASSVDPSPTGELFF
TRBV19	TRBJ2-1	.	.	TGTGCCAGTAGTTCTGGGGGGGGGCCCGCCAATGAGCAGTTCTTC	CASSSGGGPANEQFF
TRBV27	TRBJ2-7	once	.	TGTGCCAGCAGTTTTGGCCCATCCTACGAGCAGTACTTC	CASSFGPSYEQYF
TRBV7-3	TRBJ1-1	.	.	TGTGCCAGCAGCTTAAGCCAGGGCACTGAAGCTTTCTTT	CASSLSQGTEAFF
TRBV7-6	TRBJ1-5	.	.	TGTGCCAGCAGCACGACAGAGAATCAGCCCCAGCATTTT	CASSTTENQPQHF
TRBV19	TRBJ2-7	.	TRBD1	TGTGCCAGTAGCCCCGGGACAGGGGCTTCCTACGAGCAGTACTTC	CASSPGTGASYEQYF
TRBV7-3	TRBJ2-1	.	.	TGTGCCAGCAGCTTCATGGCGGGGAAATACAATGAGCAGTTCTTC	CASSFMAGKYNEQFF
TRBV28	TRBJ2-7	.	.	TGTGCCAGCAGTTTGGGGGGAGGCGCCTACGAGCAGTACTTC	CASSLGGGAYEQYF
TRBV13	TRBJ2-7	.	.	TGTGCCAGCAGCCCCCCCCCATGGGGCACCTCCTACGAGCAGTACTTC	CASSPPPWGTSYEQYF